Below are 25 T cell receptor beta chains sequenced from a single sample in a study of blood T cell repertoires in COVID-19. The method was immunoSEQ multiplex PCR; TCRdb's version includes in-frame clones alone and lacks a portion of them. The sample lists 130,000 to 150,000 clones; roughly 80% were seen once. The source material was PBMCs or T cells enriched from blood (not recorded which). The receptors stem from a man in his fifties who had recovered from COVID-19.

The chain combines TRBV3-1 (or the pseudogene TRBV3-2) with TRBJ2-5; possible D gene TRBD1, 6 bases. Germline CDR1 reads LGHDT; CDR2 reads YNNKEL (reference sequence). The CDR3 has 17 residues. Trimming shortened V by 0 bases and J by 4 bases, and 18 bases separated the two germline ends. The CDR3 DNA sequence: TGTGCCAGCAGCCAAGAAAAGAGGGGGTTGGAGATAGAGACCCAGTACTTC. Residues: CASSQEKRGLEIETQYF.

This sequence joins TRBV5-1 and TRBJ2-7; TRBD1 matches 8 bases. Germline CDR1 and CDR2: SGHRS and YFSETQ. V was clipped by 4 bases and J by 7 bases; unmatched bases: 10. CDR3 length equals 14 residues. CDR3 amino acids: CASSPPGQVLEQYF. The CDR3 DNA reads as TGCGCCAGCAGCCCCCCGGGACAGGTCTTGGAGCAGTACTTC.

The gene calls are TRBV19 and TRBJ1-2; tentative D call: TRBD1 (6 bases). Germline V CDR1 and CDR2: LNHDA, SQIVND (reference sequence). The CDR3 is made up of 14 amino acids. The V end was cut by 3 bases, the J end by 2 bases, with 10 bases between. DNA of the CDR3: TGTGCCAGTAGTATTAGACAGGACAACTATGGCTACACCTTC. As protein: CASSIRQDNYGYTF.

J is TRBJ2-7 and V is TRBV4-1; 8 bases agree with TRBD2. Germline V gene data show CDR1 as MGHRA and CDR2 as YSYEKL. Germline trimming cut 1 base from V and 3 bases from J; bases unmatched to any gene: 8. The CDR3 is made up of 16 amino acids. The CDR3 sequence is CASSQVPTGGGYEQYF. The DNA for the CDR3 is TGCGCCAGCAGCCAAGTTCCAACGGGAGGGGGCTACGAGCAGTACTTC.

The count of this clone is one. This sequence joins TRBV6-5 and TRBJ2-7, with a weak D call TRBD2 (7 bases). V lost 5 bases to trimming and J lost 4 bases, with 15 bases between them. The CDR3 is made up of 14 amino acids. Germline V lookup: CDR1 MNHEY, CDR2 SVGAGI. CDR3 sequence reads: CASSIGGEEYEQYF. The CDR3 coding sequence is TGTGCCAGCAGTATAGGGGGGGAGGAATACGAGCAGTACTTC.

The rearrangement joins TRBV4-3 to TRBJ1-5; perhaps TRBD1 as D (6 bases). Between the trimmed V and J ends, which lost 4 bases and 7 bases, there was a span of 11 bases. Per the germline V gene, CDR1 is LGHNA and CDR2 is YSLEER. This CDR3 is built from 13 residues. CDR3 sequence (DNA): TGCGCCAGCAGCCTGGGGGCGTTCCAGCCCCAGCATTTT. Residues: CASSLGAFQPQHF.

V gene TRBV7-9 combines with J gene TRBJ1-5; D is possibly TRBD1 (5 bases). Trimming took off 0 bases at V and 7 bases at J, with 10 bases between the two ends. This CDR3 is built from 14 residues. Germline CDR1 and CDR2: SEHNR and FQNEAQ (reference sequence). CDR3 region: CASSLAGEGQPQHF. In nucleotides, the CDR3 is TGTGCCAGCAGCTTAGCAGGGGAAGGGCAGCCCCAGCATTTT.

The CDR3: CASSSAGGQETQYF. In DNA form, the CDR3 reads TGTGCCAGCAGCTCAGCGGGGGGACAAGAGACCCAGTACTTC. The V and J genes are TRBV7-3 and TRBJ2-5; 9 bases agree with TRBD2. Germline values: CDR1 SGHTA, CDR2 FQGTGA. The CDR3 extends over 14 amino acids. With V trimmed by 4 bases and J by 2 bases, 2 bases remained unmatched. Based on the CDR3 plus reference TRBV7-3 and TRBJ2-5, the full variable domain is GAGVSQTPSNKVTEKGKYVELRCDPISGHTALYWYRQSLGQGPEFLIYFQGTGAADDSGLPNDRFFAVRPEGSVSTLKIQRTERGDSAVYLCASSSAGGQETQYFGPGTRLLVL.

The chain joins TRBV2 to TRBJ1-1, with a possible D match to TRBD1 (5 bases). The germline V gene encodes CDR1 SNHLY and CDR2 FYNNEI. The V gene lost 1 base and the J gene lost 6 bases, with 9 bases spanning the gap. The CDR3 covers 13 residues. CDR3 region: CASSEGAGAEAFF. The CDR3 coding sequence is TGTGCCAGCAGTGAAGGGGCGGGGGCTGAAGCTTTCTTT.

The rearrangement joins TRBV2 to TRBJ2-1; 7 positions agree with TRBD1. The CDR3 is 13 residues long. V lost 4 bases, J lost 10 bases, and 7 bases stayed unmatched. Looked up from germline, CDR1 is SNHLY and CDR2 is FYNNEI. The CDR3 bases are TGTGCCAGCAGTGTTAGGACAGGTATGGAGCAGTTCTTC. It yields the protein CASSVRTGMEQFF. The variable domain in full, with the rest retrieved from reference TRBV2 and TRBJ2-1, is EPEVTQTPSHQVTQMGQEVILRCVPISNHLYFYWYRQILGQKVEFLVSFYNNEISEKSEIFDDQFSVERPDGSNFTLKIRSTKLEDSAMYFCASSVRTGMEQFFGPGTRLTVL.

The chain carries TRBV9 and TRBJ2-1; a possible D gene is TRBD2 (5 bases). There are 15 residues in the CDR3. Trimming took off 2 bases at V and 0 bases at J, with 9 bases between the two ends. Germline V lookup: CDR1 SGDLS, CDR2 YYNGEE. CDR3 amino acids: CASSVGSLSYNEQFF. The CDR3 coding sequence is TGTGCCAGCAGCGTTGGGAGCCTCTCCTACAATGAGCAGTTCTTC.

The chain carries TRBV28 and TRBJ1-5; D uncertain. This CDR3 contains 14 residues. V was trimmed by 1 base and J by 3 bases, leaving 7 bases between them. Germline assignment: CDR1 MDHEN and CDR2 SYDVKM. CDR3 in DNA: TGTGCCAGCAGTTTATCTCCGTACAATCAGCCCCAGCATTTT. Protein: CASSLSPYNQPQHF.

The V and J genes are TRBV3-1 (or the pseudogene TRBV3-2) and TRBJ2-5, with D possibly TRBD1 on 6 matching bases. CDR1 and CDR2 from the germline V gene are LGHDT and YNNKEL (reference sequence). V lost 0 bases to trimming and J lost 5 bases, with 13 bases between them. The CDR3 loop spans 15 amino acids. CDR3 residues: CASSQEARQVETQYF. The CDR3 DNA sequence: TGTGCCAGCAGCCAAGAGGCGAGACAGGTGGAGACCCAGTACTTC.

The V and J genes are TRBV6-5 and TRBJ2-7; possible D gene TRBD2, 6 bases. V lost 0 bases to trimming and J lost 6 bases, with 15 bases between them. CDR1 is MNHEY and CDR2 is SVGAGI in the germline V gene. The CDR3 loop spans 15 amino acids. The DNA of the CDR3 is TGTGCCAGCAGTTACTCGAGACGGTACGGGGGCGAGCAGTACTTC. Translated: CASSYSRRYGGEQYF.

This clone was seen once. The chain combines TRBV7-2 with TRBJ2-3, with a possible D match to TRBD2 (5 bases). Per the germline V gene, CDR1 is SGHTA and CDR2 is FQGNSA. CDR3 length: 14 residues. Trimming stripped 2 bases from V and 2 bases from J, with 8 bases between. CDR3 loop: CASSLNGNTDTQYF. The DNA for the CDR3 is TGTGCCAGCAGCTTAAACGGGAACACAGATACGCAGTATTTT.

J is TRBJ1-5 and V is TRBV3-1 (or the pseudogene TRBV3-2), with a tentative D call TRBD1 (6 bases). Trimming took off 1 base at V and 8 bases at J, with 15 bases between the two ends. Germline V lookup: CDR1 LGHDT, CDR2 YNNKEL (reference sequence). The CDR3 runs 15 residues. The CDR3 protein is CASSQGTVAREPQHF. The CDR3, as DNA: TGTGCCAGCAGCCAAGGGACAGTAGCCAGGGAGCCCCAGCATTTT.

The chain combines TRBV13 with TRBJ2-1; possibly TRBD1 for D (5 bases). This CDR3 is built from 13 residues. The V end lost 5 bases, the J end lost 4 bases, and 9 bases lay between the germline ends. The germline CDR1 and CDR2 sequences are PRHDT and FYEKMQ (reference sequence). DNA for the CDR3: TGTGCCAGCAGCGGAACAGGATACAATGAGCAGTTCTTC. This encodes CASSGTGYNEQFF. Filled out from reference TRBV13 and TRBJ2-1, the complete variable domain reads AAGVIQSPRHLIKEKRETATLKCYPIPRHDTVYWYQQGPGQDPQFLISFYEKMQSDKGSIPDRFSAQQFSDYHSELNMSSLELGDSALYFCASSGTGYNEQFFGPGTRLTVL.

The sample holds one count of this clone. The V call is TRBV5-4, the J call TRBJ2-7; 11 bases are shared with TRBD1. From germline, CDR1 is SGHNT and CDR2 YYREEE (reference sequence). The V segment lost 4 bases and the J segment 0 bases; nucleotides outside the gene matches: 3. This CDR3 has 15 residues. The CDR3 spells CASSRGQGASYEQYF. CDR3 in DNA: TGTGCCAGCAGCCGCGGACAGGGGGCCTCCTACGAGCAGTACTTC.

This chain uses TRBV23-1 with TRBJ1-2; D gene unclear. TRBV23-1 is reported as an ORF; its role is uncertain. The CDR3 runs to 11 residues. V shed 6 bases and J shed 8 bases, with 10 bases lying between them. In DNA form, the CDR3 reads TGCGCCAGCAGGCCGGAGGCCGGCTACACCTTC. This codes for CASRPEAGYTF.

The genes are TRBV5-1 and TRBJ2-2, with TRBD1 matching 9 bases. Germline V lookup: CDR1 SGHRS, CDR2 YFSETQ. V lost 3 bases to trimming and J lost 3 bases; unmatched junction nucleotides: 3. The CDR3 covers 15 residues. CDR3 sequence reads: CASSWDRADTGELFF. The CDR3 bases are TGCGCCAGCAGCTGGGACAGGGCCGACACCGGGGAGCTGTTTTTT.

The chain uses TRBV4-1 and TRBJ2-1; 9 bases align to TRBD2. This CDR3 region has 14 residues. V lost 5 bases and J lost 9; bases outside the gene matches: 8. Per germline, CDR1 MGHRA and CDR2 YSYEKL. The CDR3 DNA sequence: TGCGCCAGCAGCGAACCGGGACTAGCAGTTGAGCAGTTCTTC. As protein: CASSEPGLAVEQFF.

This clone appeared once. The DNA of the CDR3 is TGTGCCAGCAGCCAAGAAGAGACAGGGGCATATGAGCAGTTCTTC. The encoded protein is CASSQEETGAYEQFF. This chain uses TRBV4-2 with TRBJ2-1; 8 bases match TRBD1. The CDR3 totals 15 residues. Germline V gene lookup returns CDR1 LGHNA and CDR2 YNFKEQ. J was trimmed by 8 bases and V by 0 bases; bases with no gene match: 6.

V is TRBV21-1 and J is TRBJ2-3; the listed D gene, TRBD2, was not tested against the DNA. TRBV21-1 is a pseudogene. The CDR3 runs to 14 residues. The DNA for the CDR3 is TGTGCCAGGCCCAGCCCGGGGGGCACAGATACGCAGTATTTT. Amino acids: CARPSPGGTDTQYF.

The chain combines TRBV7-9 with TRBJ1-1, with D possibly being TRBD1 (5 bases). This CDR3 comprises 12 residues. Trimming pared 11 bases from V and 1 base from J, leaving 11 bases between. From germline, CDR1 is SEHNR and CDR2 FQNEAQ (reference sequence). The CDR3 sequence: CAASTANTEAFF. CDR3 nucleotide sequence: TGTGCCGCTTCGACAGCGAACACTGAAGCTTTCTTT.

The table lists this clone with many counts. The chain is built from TRBV5-1 and TRBJ1-1; TRBD1 agrees at 7 bases. CDR1 is SGHRS and CDR2 is YFSETQ in the germline V gene. CDR3 length: 14 amino acids. The trim removed 4 bases at V and 5 bases at J, leaving 8 bases unmatched. The CDR3 DNA sequence: TGCGCCAGCAGCCCCGCCACAGGGGAAACTGAAGCTTTCTTT. It is translated as CASSPATGETEAFF.